Shown below are 8 T cell receptor beta chains from a single sample sequenced in a study of T cell repertoires in cytomegalovirus infection. MiXCR, applied by TCRdb to the reads, yields one record per CDR3 protein. The sample has 180,000 or so distinct CDR3 sequences; 17% are singletons. The sequenced sample consisted of CD8+ T cells from PBMCs. The source is a human donor in good health (CMV status not recorded). Some clones in this sample may be carry-over from other donors' samples.

The chain joins TRBV7-2 to TRBJ2-7; a possible D gene is TRBD1 (6 bases). CDR3 length: 14 residues. In germline, CDR1 is SGHTA, CDR2 FQGNSA. With 5 bases removed from V and 6 bases from J, the gap between germline ends came to 17 bases. In nucleotides, the CDR3 is TGTGCCAGCAGCCCTCGTTGGCAGGGGATCGAGCAGTACTTC. It encodes CASSPRWQGIEQYF.

This clonotype appeared many times. The chain is built from TRBV4-1 and TRBJ1-1; weak D call: TRBD1 (6 bases). Germline V gives CDR1 MGHRA, CDR2 YSYEKL. V was pared by 0 bases and J by 5 bases, with 10 bases between. The CDR3 sequence is 14 residues long. The CDR3 coding sequence is TGCGCCAGCAGCCAAGATCGGGGGGCAACTGAAGCTTTCTTT. Encoded protein: CASSQDRGATEAFF.

This clonotype appeared a few times. The chain combines TRBV14 with TRBJ2-3; no clear D gene. V was cut by 4 bases and J by 0 bases, with 11 bases left in between. Per germline, CDR1 SGHDN and CDR2 FVKESK. There are 15 residues in the CDR3. DNA for the CDR3: TGTGCCAGCAGCCTTATAGCAGCTAGCACAGATACGCAGTATTTT. Its protein is CASSLIAASTDTQYF.

This clonotype turned up a few times. The CDR3 loop is CASSDGSGPETQYF. CDR3 in DNA: TGTGCCAGCAGTGACGGATCAGGGCCAGAGACCCAGTACTTC. The chain links TRBV2 to TRBJ2-5, with TRBD1 as a possible D gene (5 bases). Between the trimmed V and J ends, which lost 3 bases and 4 bases, there was a span of 12 bases. From germline, CDR1 is SNHLY and CDR2 FYNNEI. The CDR3 spans 14 residues. Supplemented by reference TRBV2 and TRBJ2-5, the full variable domain reads EPEVTQTPSHQVTQMGQEVILRCVPISNHLYFYWYRQILGQKVEFLVSFYNNEISEKSEIFDDQFSVERPDGSNFTLKIRSTKLEDSAMYFCASSDGSGPETQYFGPGTRLLVL.

A few counts support this clonotype. The chain is built from TRBV20-1 and TRBJ2-7, with 8 bases matching TRBD2. Germline V CDR1 and CDR2: DFQATT, SNEGSKA (reference sequence). The junction had 2 bases not matched to a gene; V was cut back by 3 bases and J by 1 base. This CDR3 is built from 13 residues. For the CDR3, the DNA is TGCAGTGCTAGGGCTAGCGGGTCCTACGAGCAGTACTTC. Protein sequence: CSARASGSYEQYF.

This clonotype turned up a few times. The chain links TRBV9 to TRBJ1-5; 9 bases line up with TRBD1. V shed 1 base, J shed 5 bases, and the junction held 7 bases outside the gene matches. The CDR3 runs 16 residues. The germline gives CDR1 SGDLS, CDR2 YYNGEE. CDR3 DNA sequence: TGTGCCAGCAGCGTAAGTTCGGGACAGGGCGATCAGCCCCAGCATTTT. It is translated as CASSVSSGQGDQPQHF. Based on the CDR3 plus reference TRBV9 and TRBJ1-5, the full variable domain is DSGVTQTPKHLITATGQRVTLRCSPRSGDLSVYWYQQSLDQGLQFLIQYYNGEERAKGNILERFSAQQFPDLHSELNLSSLELGDSALYFCASSVSSGQGDQPQHFGDGTRLSIL.

V usage is TRBV7-8 and J usage is TRBJ2-5, with a possible D match to TRBD1 (5 bases). Germline CDR1 is SGHVS and CDR2 is FQNEAQ. Trimming took off 1 base at V and 5 bases at J, with 11 bases between the two ends. This CDR3 is built from 14 residues. This CDR3 reads CASSLVPGWETQYF. CDR3 nucleotides: TGTGCCAGCAGCTTAGTTCCAGGGTGGGAGACCCAGTACTTC.

V is TRBV6-6 and J is TRBJ2-3; 10 nucleotides align to TRBD2. CDR1 and CDR2 from the germline V gene are MNHNY and SVGAGI (reference sequence). The CDR3 is 17 residues long. Losses at the gene ends were 2 bases for V and 3 bases for J; bases not matched to a gene: 8. The CDR3 spells CASSYPERGGGTDTQYF. The CDR3 DNA follows: TGTGCCAGCAGTTACCCGGAGCGGGGGGGGGGAACAGATACGCAGTATTTT.